This paragraph reports one TCR beta chain. Its antigen is undetermined. This sample is drawn from a study of STAT3 mutations in large granular lymphocyte leukemia. Study conclusions and caveats: Every T-LGLL patient had at least one immunodominant TCRbeta clonotype. All newly emerging clones after therapy were STAT3 wild type.

Germline lookup yields CDR1 SGHVS and CDR2 FQNEAQ. V was clipped by 4 bases and J by 0 bases, with 13 bases between them. The CDR3 length is 16 residues. Method: immunoSEQ multiplex PCR; TCRdb's copy keeps in-frame clones and lacks some. The sample shows approximately 45,000 clones, 80% to 85% of them seen only once. The sequence was obtained from a human donor with T large granular lymphocyte leukemia. Some clones in this sample may be carry-over from other donors' samples. The rearrangement uses TRBV7-8 and TRBJ1-5, with TRBD1 as a possible D gene (6 bases). The sequenced material came from PBMCs. The CDR3 is CASSWGGGNSNQPQHF. The CDR3 coding sequence is TGTGCCAGCAGCTGGGGAGGGGGGAATAGCAATCAGCCCCAGCATTTT.